This T cell receptor beta chain was retrieved from a study of PD-L1 blockade in urothelial cancer. Whole-study findings and limits: Tumor-associated clones in blood expanded more at 3 weeks in durable-benefit patients.

About this clone itself: The antigen remains undetermined.

Sequenced by immunoSEQ multiplex PCR; TCRdb stores in-frame clones only, minus some. In the table there are about 74,000 clones, approximately 80% of which are singletons. This CDR3 comprises 14 residues. V was pared by 6 bases and J by 2 bases, with 4 bases of the junction left unmatched. The germline gives CDR1 MNHEY, CDR2 SVGAGI. Patient sample counts ranged from 1 to 8, pretreatment and on-treatment. This material consisted of PBMCs, taken around atezolizumab (anti-PD-L1) treatment. This chain connects TRBV6-5 to TRBJ1-3, with TRBD1 identical over 7 bases. The sequence came from a man aged 65 to 85 with urothelial cancer. CDR3 DNA: TGTGCCAGCAGGATGACAGGGACTGGAAACACCATATATTTT. This codes for CASRMTGTGNTIYF.